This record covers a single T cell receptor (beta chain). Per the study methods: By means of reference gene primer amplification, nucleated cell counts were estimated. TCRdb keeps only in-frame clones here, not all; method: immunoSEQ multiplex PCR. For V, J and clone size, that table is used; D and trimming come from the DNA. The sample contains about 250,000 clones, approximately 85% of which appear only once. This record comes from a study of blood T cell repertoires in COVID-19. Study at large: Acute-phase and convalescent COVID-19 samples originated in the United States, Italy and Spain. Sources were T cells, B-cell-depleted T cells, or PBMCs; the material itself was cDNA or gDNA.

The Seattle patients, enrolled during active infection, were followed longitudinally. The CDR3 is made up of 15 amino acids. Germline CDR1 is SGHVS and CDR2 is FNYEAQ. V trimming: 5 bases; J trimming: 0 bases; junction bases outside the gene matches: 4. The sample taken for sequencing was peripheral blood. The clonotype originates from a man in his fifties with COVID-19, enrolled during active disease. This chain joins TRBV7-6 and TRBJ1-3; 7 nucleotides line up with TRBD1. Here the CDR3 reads CASSLQGSSGNTIYF. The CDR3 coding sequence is TGTGCCAGCAGCCTACAGGGGTCCTCTGGAAACACCATATATTTT.